This T cell receptor (beta chain) is drawn from a study of persistence of HIV-infected CD4 T cells (TCRdb year 2020). The study in broad terms: Suppressive ART had been received by participants for a median of roughly 8 years. The study isolated CMV- and HIV-1 Gag-responding CD4+ T cells from ART-treated individuals to examine antigen-driven clonal expansion of HIV-1-infected cells. The TCR cluster analysis across participants included 8 participants for CMV and more than five participants for Gag. Anti-CD3/anti-CD28 stimulation activated a higher proportion of cells, with a lower memory fraction, than antigen stimulation. Peripheral blood samples of up to roughly 200 mL were obtained at multiple time points, with the exception of a couple of participants, for whom leukapheresis was performed at a single time point. TCRbeta sequencing assessed the clonality of all cells in each sorted population, while proviral sequencing assessed the clonality of infected cells.

To note about this clone: What this receptor recognizes is not known. Base qualities are not recorded, but no much larger clone differs from it by a single base.

General conclusions and limits of the study: Because the TCR analyses were done in bulk, restricting them to just the rare CMV-responding cells that actually carried HIV-1 proviruses was not possible. TCRbeta richness in CMV- and Gag-responding cells was significantly lower than in anti-CD3/anti-CD28-responding cells; CMV-responding cells had higher oligoclonality than CD3/CD28-stimulated and Gag-responding cells. A correlation was observed between TCR oligoclonality and proviral oligoclonality within the same sorted populations. Degenerate expanded CDR3beta sequences were enriched in antigen-responding cells, suggesting convergent selection of CD4+ responses to CMV and Gag. Only a small number of individuals took part in the study, and only a limited range of antigens was tested.

The immunoSEQ hsTCRB assay version 4 in survey mode was used to sequence TCRbeta repertoires from genomic DNA. For TCRbeta sequencing, genomic DNA was diluted to around 10 ng/uL, with up to 1 ug used per sample. In the original analysis: TCRbeta data analysis was done in ImmunoSeq Analyzer 3.0, and diversity was calculated on productive nucleotide rearrangements. Using the Immunarch R package, the improved Chao index served to estimate lower-bound TCR diversity and the Gini coefficient served to estimate clonality. When different nucleotide rearrangements encoded the same CDR3beta amino acid sequence, each rearrangement was treated as a distinct clonotype. TCRbeta sequences significantly enriched in antigen-responding cells relative to anti-CD3/anti-CD28-activated cells were identified by differential abundance analysis. TCRs were clustered by predicted peptide-MHC specificity with GLIPH2, both within individual participants and across merged participant data sets. TCRdb took this table from immuneACCESS and kept in-frame rearrangements with V and J called. Such tables lack part of the clones; where checked against another copy, unresolved V genes explain under half of the gap, and the rest is unexplained. From that table come the V and J calls and clone size; the DNA was used to work out D and trimming. The sample table shows 35,000 to 40,000 clones, and approximately 88% are seen once. Of the sample, approximately 1.3% is held by the ten largest clones.

V is reduced by 8 bases and J by 2 bases, leaving a spacing of 13 bases between them. CDR1 is given as KGHSH and CDR2 as LQKENI, both from the germline V gene. The CDR3 runs 14 residues from the cysteine to the phenylalanine. Only CDR3 DNA remains: 42 bases, in frame from the first base. This specimen's treatment or condition label, interpreted: suppressive antiretroviral therapy. As a nonspecific positive control representing the CD4+ T cell repertoire, the cells were stimulated with anti-CD3/anti-CD28 magnetic beads. Sorting of responding CD4+ T cells was based on upregulation of both CD40 ligand and CD69. Participants were HIV-1-infected adults who started suppressive ART during chronic infection. Participants had undetectable plasma HIV-1 RNA below 50 copies/mL for at least 4 years. To be included, a participant needed positive CMV serology and a CD4+ T cell count above 400 cells/uL. Before stimulation, PBMCs were isolated using density centrifugation and depleted of CD8+ T cells. For more than 15 hours, the CD8-depleted PBMCs were stimulated with anti-CD28/CD49d costimulation, a CD40-blocking antibody, and enfuvirtide to prevent new infections. Cell sorting was performed on a Beckman Coulter MoFlo Legacy or XDP sorter, and dead cells were excluded with propidium iodide. For samples with more than one million cells, genomic DNA was extracted with the QIAamp DNA Mini Kit, and for all other samples the Quick-DNA Microprep Kit was used.

The receptor was isolated from an adult man with HIV who was CMV-seropositive. The chain uses TRBV18 and TRBJ1-3; TRBD1 might be the D gene, on 5 matching bases. Sequencing used CD4+ T cells sorted from PBMCs after approximately 19-hour stimulation, obtained from a patient who received antiretroviral therapy. This sample's cell subset or site label indicates: CD40L+CD69+ CD4 T cells responding to anti-CD3/anti-CD28 beads, representing the overall repertoire. The sequence in DNA is TGTGCCAGCGGAGGGACGGCGGCTGGAAACACCATATATTTT. Its product reads: CASGGTAAGNTIYF.